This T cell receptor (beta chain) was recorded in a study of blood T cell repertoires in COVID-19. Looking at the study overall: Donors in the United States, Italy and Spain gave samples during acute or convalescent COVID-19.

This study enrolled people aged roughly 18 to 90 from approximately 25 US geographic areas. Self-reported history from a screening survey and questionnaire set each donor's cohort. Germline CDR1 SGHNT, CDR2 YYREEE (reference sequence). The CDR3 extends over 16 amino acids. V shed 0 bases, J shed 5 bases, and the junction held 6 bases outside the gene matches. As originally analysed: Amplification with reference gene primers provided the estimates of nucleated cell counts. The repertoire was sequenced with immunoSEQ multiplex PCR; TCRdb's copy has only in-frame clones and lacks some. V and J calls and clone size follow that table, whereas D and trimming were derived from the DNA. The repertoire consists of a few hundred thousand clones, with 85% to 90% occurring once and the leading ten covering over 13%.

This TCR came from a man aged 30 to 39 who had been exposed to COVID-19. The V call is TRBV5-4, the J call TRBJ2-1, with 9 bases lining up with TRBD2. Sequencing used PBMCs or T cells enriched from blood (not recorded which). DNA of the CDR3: TGTGCCAGCAGCTTGGTTAGCGGGGGTAGGGACAATGAGCAGTTCTTC. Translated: CASSLVSGGRDNEQFF.